The clone carrying this T cell receptor beta chain was seen ten or more times. The antigen remains undetermined. These data originate in a study of regulatory T cells in long-lasting Graves disease. Study conclusions and caveats: Thyroid tissue was not sampled; only peripheral blood was.

Germline V gene data show CDR1 as LNHDA and CDR2 as SQIVND (reference sequence). The CDR3 has 14 residues. Unmatched junction bases numbered 4, after V lost 3 bases and J lost 4 bases. Construction of the TCR beta libraries employed iRepertoire HTBI primers in conjunction with Arm-PCR of CDR3 regions. TCRdb fed the multiplex PCR reads into MiXCR, producing one record per CDR3 protein. The table includes hundreds of thousands of distinct CDR3 sequences, roughly 21% detected once. Time point in this sample: persistent/refractory GD, antithyroid drugs over 5 years with positive TRAb. PBMC-derived RNA was used for the TCR library.

The chain is built from TRBV19 and TRBJ2-5; 8 bases map to TRBD2. The starting material was peripheral blood mononuclear cells (PBMCs), obtained when the disease was refractory, from a patient treated with antithyroid drugs. This receptor was identified in a female donor with Graves disease. The CDR3 DNA reads as TGTGCCAGTAGTATCGATGCGGGGGGAGAGACCCAGTACTTC. This gives the protein CASSIDAGGETQYF.